Presented here are 27 T cell receptor beta chains from one specimen sequenced in a study of OX40 agonist ivuxolimab in advanced cancers. The protocol was immunoSEQ multiplex PCR, while the TCRdb copy is restricted to in-frame clones and leaves out a portion. Altogether roughly 24,000 clones are present, 83% being singletons, with the ten largest covering under 9.5%. Specimen: CD4+ or CD8+ T cells sorted from blood, collected in a trial of the OX40 agonist ivuxolimab. These receptors were collected from an adult with an advanced solid tumor such as melanoma, head and neck, liver or kidney cancer.

The V and J genes are TRBV19 and TRBJ1-5, with D tentatively TRBD1 (6 bases). This CDR3 has 13 residues. Germline V gives CDR1 LNHDA, CDR2 SQIVND (reference sequence). Trimming removed 3 bases from V and 6 bases from J, with 9 bases in between. The CDR3 sequence: CASSIQGFQPQHF. In nucleotides, the CDR3 is TGTGCCAGTAGTATCCAGGGGTTTCAGCCCCAGCATTTT.

This chain connects TRBV7-9 to TRBJ1-4; a weak D match, TRBD1 (5 bases). CDR3 length: 19 residues. V dropped 5 bases and J dropped 8 bases, with 30 bases sitting between them. Germline loops: CDR1 SEHNR, CDR2 FQNEAQ (reference sequence). The chain's CDR3 is CASSDGGGFVLTDEEKLFF. CDR3 bases: TGTGCCAGCAGCGATGGGGGAGGGTTCGTGCTCACCGACGAGGAAAAACTGTTTTTT.

DNA for the CDR3: TGTGCCAGCAGCCAATTTGAGCGCGAAGAGACCCAGTACTTC. This sequence encodes CASSQFEREETQYF. V and J are TRBV16 and TRBJ2-5; no reliable D call. Trimming pared 1 base from V and 3 bases from J, leaving 9 bases between. The CDR3 sequence is 14 residues long. Germline CDR1 and CDR2: KGHSY and FQNENV.

This chain uses TRBV5-6 with TRBJ1-5; D is undetermined. The CDR3 spans 14 residues. Germline V gene lookup returns CDR1 SGHDT and CDR2 YYEEEE. Trimming removed 4 bases from V and 7 bases from J, with 15 bases in between. CDR3 coding DNA: TGTGCCAGCAGCCCCGGACCCGGTGGGCAGCCCCAGCATTTT. This sequence encodes CASSPGPGGQPQHF.

The genes are TRBV2 and TRBJ2-7; unclear D gene. From germline, CDR1 is SNHLY and CDR2 FYNNEI. The CDR3 contains 12 residues. Between the trimmed V and J ends, which lost 7 bases and 4 bases, there was a span of 11 bases. The CDR3 nucleotides are TGTGCCAGCAAGGGAACCTTTTACGAGCAGTACTTC. It specifies CASKGTFYEQYF.

The rearrangement links TRBV11-2 to TRBJ1-2; 8 bases line up with TRBD1. With 0 bases clipped from V and 12 bases from J, the junction kept 6 bases outside the gene matches. The germline V gene has CDR1 SGHAT and CDR2 FQNNGV. This CDR3 spans 13 amino acids. CDR3 loop: CASSLETGVPDTF. The CDR3 bases are TGTGCCAGCAGCTTAGAGACAGGGGTTCCTGACACCTTC.

The chain has TRBV19 and TRBJ1-5; D not resolved. The CDR3 has 12 residues. Germline CDR1 and CDR2: LNHDA and SQIVND (reference sequence). The ends were cut back, 1 base at V and 7 bases at J, with 5 bases in the middle. CDR3 coding DNA: TGTGCCAGTAGTATAGGTGTGCAGCCCCAGCATTTT. It is translated as CASSIGVQPQHF.

This clone was detected once. V is TRBV9 and J is TRBJ2-3; no definite D call. The V gene lost 4 bases and the J gene lost 0 bases, with 9 bases spanning the gap. The CDR3 covers 14 residues. Germline CDR1 is SGDLS and CDR2 is YYNGEE. The CDR3 spells CASSYSTSTDTQYF. For the CDR3, the DNA is TGTGCCAGCAGCTATTCAACTAGCACAGATACGCAGTATTTT.

On this clone itself: The identical CDR3 is also encoded by other nucleotide sequences in the sample. The chain recombines TRBV4-3 with TRBJ2-7; 7 bases line up with TRBD1. This CDR3 has 15 residues. V trimming: 0 bases; J trimming: 4 bases; junction bases outside the gene matches: 6. Germline loops: CDR1 LGHNA, CDR2 YSLEER. CDR3 DNA: TGCGCCAGCAGCCAAGATCGGGACAGAGTATACGAGCAGTACTTC. It yields the protein CASSQDRDRVYEQYF.

This chain links TRBV7-9 with TRBJ2-7; weak D call: TRBD2 (5 bases). Germline CDR1 and CDR2: SEHNR and FQNEAQ (reference sequence). CDR3 length equals 15 residues. Trimming left V 2 bases short and J 3 bases short, with 14 bases between. CDR3 sequence: CASSLKSGPSYEQYF. For the CDR3, the DNA is TGTGCCAGCAGCTTAAAGAGCGGACCGAGCTACGAGCAGTACTTC. Using reference TRBV7-9 and TRBJ2-7 for the parts outside the CDR3, the full variable domain is DTGVSQNPRHKITKRGQNVTFRCDPISEHNRLYWYRQTLGQGPEFLTYFQNEAQLEKSRLLSDRFSAERPKGSFSTLEIQRTEQGDSAMYLCASSLKSGPSYEQYFGPGTRLTVT.

This chain uses TRBV5-1 with TRBJ2-1; D ambiguous. The CDR3 covers 13 residues. V lost 0 bases and J lost 6, with 7 bases in between. Germline CDR1 reads SGHRS; CDR2 reads YFSETQ. This CDR3 reads CASSLVPTNEQFF. CDR3 in DNA: TGCGCCAGCAGCTTGGTACCTACCAATGAGCAGTTCTTC.

This clone was counted once. This rearrangement joins TRBV19 to TRBJ2-1; D gene uncertain. CDR3 size: 11 residues. Germline-derived CDR1 and CDR2 are LNHDA and SQIVND (reference sequence). V lost 7 bases and J lost 9, with 10 bases in between. The CDR3 loop reads CASIGPSEQFF. The CDR3 region has the DNA TGTGCCAGTATCGGGCCGAGTGAGCAGTTCTTC.

This chain joins TRBV11-2 and TRBJ1-2; D uncertain. V lost 2 bases, J lost 8 bases, and 12 bases lay in between. CDR1 is SGHAT, CDR2 FQNNGV, per germline. This CDR3 has 13 residues. The CDR3 nucleotides are TGTGCCAGCAGCTTAACCCTCCCCGAAGGCTACACCTTC. Its protein product is CASSLTLPEGYTF. Full variable domain (rest looked up from reference TRBV11-2 and TRBJ1-2): EAGVAQSPRYKIIEKRQSVAFWCNPISGHATLYWYQQILGQGPKLLIQFQNNGVVDDSQLPKDRFSAERLKGVDSTLKIQPAKLEDSAVYLCASSLTLPEGYTFGSGTRLTVV.

This chain links TRBV27 with TRBJ1-2; D uncertain. The germline gives CDR1 MNHEY, CDR2 SMNVEV (reference sequence). CDR3 length equals 13 residues. The germline V and J ends were trimmed by 5 bases and 4 bases, with 11 bases remaining between them. The CDR3 sequence is CASSPGLGYGYTF. The DNA for the CDR3 is TGTGCCAGCAGTCCTGGCCTCGGCTATGGCTACACCTTC.

The chain employs TRBV19 and TRBJ2-7; D is undetermined. Germline CDR1 is LNHDA and CDR2 is SQIVND (reference sequence). There are 13 residues in the CDR3. V gave up 1 base and J gave up 4 bases, with 8 bases separating them. In DNA form, the CDR3 reads TGTGCCAGTAGTATAGCCGTGGGTTACGAGCAGTACTTC. Amino acid sequence: CASSIAVGYEQYF.

This clone was seen a handful of times. The chain uses TRBV28 and TRBJ2-7; the match to TRBD2 covers 10 bases. In germline, CDR1 is MDHEN, CDR2 SYDVKM. This CDR3 has 15 residues. Trimming removed 6 bases from V and 3 bases from J; junction bases left unmatched: 8. The CDR3 sequence is CASRPPGLAYYEQYF. In DNA form, the CDR3 reads TGTGCCAGCAGGCCCCCGGGACTAGCGTACTACGAGCAGTACTTC.

This chain joins TRBV9 and TRBJ1-4; no reliable D call. V gave up 0 bases and J gave up 1 base, with 10 bases separating them. This CDR3 spans 16 amino acids. Germline V gene data show CDR1 as SGDLS and CDR2 as YYNGEE. The CDR3 loop is CASSVGFAGTNEKLFF. CDR3 bases: TGTGCCAGCAGCGTAGGATTCGCTGGAACTAATGAAAAACTGTTTTTT.

This clone was seen just once. J is TRBJ1-4 and V is TRBV4-1, with 9 bases aligning to TRBD1. CDR1 is MGHRA, CDR2 YSYEKL, per germline. CDR3 length equals 15 residues. Germline trimming cut 3 bases from V and 4 bases from J; bases unmatched to any gene: 3. CDR3 amino acids: CASSQLTGGNEKLFF. CDR3 coding DNA: TGCGCCAGCAGCCAGCTGACAGGGGGTAATGAAAAACTGTTTTTT.

This clone was found once. The CDR3 reads CASSARGAPYEQYF. The DNA of the CDR3 is TGTGCCAGCAGCGCACGGGGGGCCCCCTACGAGCAGTACTTC. The chain uses TRBV5-4 and TRBJ2-7, with D perhaps TRBD2 (7 bases). Trimming took 4 bases from V and 2 from J, leaving 13 bases between them. Germline-derived CDR1 and CDR2 are SGHNT and YYREEE (reference sequence). This CDR3 is built from 14 residues. The variable domain in full, with the rest retrieved from reference TRBV5-4 and TRBJ2-7, is ETGVTQSPTHLIKTRGQQVTLRCSSQSGHNTVSWYQQALGQGPQFIFQYYREEENGRGNFPPRFSGLQFPNYSSELNVNALELDDSALYLCASSARGAPYEQYFGPGTRLTVT.

The chain is built from TRBV7-9 and TRBJ2-1; 8 bases align to TRBD2. This CDR3 is built from 12 residues. V shed 8 bases, J shed 10 bases, and the junction held 7 bases outside the gene matches. Per the germline V gene, CDR1 is SEHNR and CDR2 is FQNEAQ (reference sequence). The CDR3 coding sequence is TGTGCCAGCGCTGCGGGGGGCCCAGAGCAGTTCTTC. As protein: CASAAGGPEQFF.

The rearrangement uses TRBV7-9 and TRBJ1-2; D uncertain. The CDR3 spans 14 residues. Looked up from germline, CDR1 is SEHNR and CDR2 is FQNEAQ (reference sequence). V was shortened by 5 bases and J by 5 bases, with 15 bases between the two germline ends. This CDR3 reads CASSTNRPSYGYTF. The CDR3 nucleotides read TGTGCCAGCAGCACCAACCGGCCCTCTTATGGCTACACCTTC.

V and J are TRBV5-4 and TRBJ1-6; D uncertain. The V gene lost 1 base and the J gene lost 1 base, with 6 bases spanning the gap. The CDR3 has 15 residues. CDR1 is SGHNT, CDR2 YYREEE, per germline (reference sequence). The DNA of the CDR3 is TGTGCCAGCAGCTTGCGGGGATCCTATAATTCACCCCTCCACTTT. Protein product: CASSLRGSYNSPLHF.

The DNA for the CDR3 is TGTGCCAGCAGTGACTCGGGCAGGGAAAGTGACTACACCTTC. Amino acid sequence: CASSDSGRESDYTF. The V and J genes are TRBV6-4 and TRBJ1-2; weak D call: TRBD1 (5 bases). CDR3 length: 14 amino acids. V was clipped by 0 bases and J by 10 bases, with 15 bases between them. Germline V gene sequence: CDR1 MRHNA, CDR2 SNTAGT.

V is TRBV7-6 and J is TRBJ2-3, with D possibly TRBD2 on 6 matching bases. Germline V gene sequence: CDR1 SGHVS, CDR2 FNYEAQ. V was shortened by 5 bases and J by 5 bases, with 11 bases between the two germline ends. The CDR3 is 13 amino acids. CDR3 bases: TGTGCCAGCAGCCCCCCAGCGGGAGATACGCAGTATTTT. Translated, it gives CASSPPAGDTQYF.

This chain links TRBV27 with TRBJ2-1; possibly TRBD1 or TRBD2 for D (5 bases each). The CDR3 is 14 residues long. The V end lost 8 bases, the J end lost 0 bases, and 11 bases lay between the germline ends. Germline V gene sequence: CDR1 MNHEY, CDR2 SMNVEV (reference sequence). The CDR3 protein is CASARGSSYNEQFF. DNA for the CDR3: TGTGCCAGCGCGAGGGGAAGCTCCTACAATGAGCAGTTCTTC.

The chain joins TRBV11-2 to TRBJ2-3; tentative D call: TRBD1 (6 bases). In germline, CDR1 is SGHAT, CDR2 FQNNGV. Trimming removed 2 bases at V and 4 bases at J, with 13 bases between. The CDR3 runs to 15 residues. The CDR3 DNA is TGTGCCAGCAGCTTAACACAGGGAAGGGCAGATACGCAGTATTTT. As protein: CASSLTQGRADTQYF.

This clone was counted only a few times. The gene calls are TRBV6-5 and TRBJ1-2, with a possible D match to TRBD1 (6 bases). The CDR3 extends over 16 amino acids. Germline CDR1 MNHEY, CDR2 SVGAGI. Trimming stripped 0 bases from V and 3 bases from J, with 14 bases between. This CDR3 reads CASSYSSTGSHYGYTF. The CDR3 region has the DNA TGTGCCAGCAGTTACTCGAGTACAGGGTCTCACTATGGCTACACCTTC.